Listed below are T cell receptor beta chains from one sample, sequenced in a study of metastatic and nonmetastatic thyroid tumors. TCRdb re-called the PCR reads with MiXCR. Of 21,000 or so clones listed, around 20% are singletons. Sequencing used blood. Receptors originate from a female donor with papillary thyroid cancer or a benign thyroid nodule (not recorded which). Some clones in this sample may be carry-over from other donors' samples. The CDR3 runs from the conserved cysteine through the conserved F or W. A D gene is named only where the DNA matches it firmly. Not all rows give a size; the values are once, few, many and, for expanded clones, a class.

CSAREIGGQRISGNTIYF,TGCAGTGCTAGAGAAATAGGGGGACAGAGAATATCTGGAAACACCATATATTTT,TRBD1,TRBV20-1,many,TRBJ1-3
CASSPYGRANYGHTF,TGTGCCAGCAGCCCGTATGGCAGAGCGAACTATGGCCACACCTTC,-,TRBV9,-,TRBJ1-2
CASSSGNTIYF,TGTGCCAGTAGTTCTGGGAACACCATATATTTT,-,TRBV19,many,TRBJ1-3
CSARDRPEAFF,TGCAGTGCTAGAGATCGGCCTGAAGCTTTCTTT,-,TRBV20-1,-,TRBJ1-1
CASTRLAGGTDTQYF,TGTGCCAGCACCAGACTAGCGGGGGGGACAGATACGCAGTATTTT,TRBD2,TRBV2,many,TRBJ2-3
CASRTELYNEQFF,TGCGCCAGCAGGACGGAGCTGTACAATGAGCAGTTCTTC,-,TRBV5-1,many,TRBJ2-1
CASSSSLAGENTQYF,TGTGCCAGCAGCTCGTCGCTAGCGGGAGAGAATACGCAGTATTTT,TRBD2,TRBV11-3,many,TRBJ2-3
CASSSIYLGTGGTEAFF,TGTGCCAGCAGCTCGATATATCTTGGGACAGGGGGCACTGAAGCTTTCTTT,TRBD1,TRBV5-7,many,TRBJ1-1
CASRLGGQNSAIHF,TGTGCCAGCAGGCTAGGAGGCCAAAATTCAGCCATCCACTTT,-,TRBV28,-,TRBJ1-6
CASRVQQGYEQYF,TGTGCCAGCAGAGTACAACAGGGCTACGAGCAGTACTTC,-,TRBV6-2/TRBV6-3,few,TRBJ2-7
CASEVGKTSTDTQYF,TGTGCCAGCGAGGTGGGGAAGACTAGCACAGATACGCAGTATTTT,-,TRBV7-9,many,TRBJ2-3
CDTSRLVSGNEQYF,TGTGATACCAGCAGGCTCGTCTCTGGGAACGAGCAGTACTTC,-,TRBV15,few,TRBJ2-7
CASSQVLIASGEKLFF,TGTGCCAGCAGCCAAGTCTTGATTGCAAGTGGTGAAAAACTGTTTTTT,-,TRBV14,-,TRBJ1-4
CSEGDGYTF,TGCAGTGAGGGGGATGGCTACACCTTC,-,TRBV20-1,many,TRBJ1-2
CASSLGVEGQGDYGYTF,TGTGCCAGCAGCTTAGGGGTCGAGGGCCAGGGGGACTATGGCTACACCTTC,TRBD1,TRBV5-4,-,TRBJ1-2
CASSFARDTQYF,TGTGCCAGCAGCTTTGCGCGTGATACGCAGTATTTT,-,TRBV12-3/TRBV12-4,-,TRBJ2-3
CASSLVAEPPPQETQYF,TGTGCCAGCAGCTTAGTGGCCGAGCCCCCGCCCCAAGAGACCCAGTACTTC,-,TRBV13,many,TRBJ2-5
CAWRAGIYGYGYTF,TGTGCCTGGAGAGCAGGGATCTACGGGTATGGCTACACCTTC,-,TRBV30,-,TRBJ1-2
CASSLGGGGQETQYF,TGTGCCAGCAGCTTAGGCGGGGGGGGCCAAGAGACCCAGTACTTC,TRBD2,TRBV11-3,many,TRBJ2-5
CASSLYLDNEQFF,TGTGCCAGCAGTCTATACCTCGACAATGAGCAGTTCTTC,-,TRBV27,many,TRBJ2-1
CASSQDTGGFETQYF,TGTGCCAGCAGTCAGGATACAGGGGGCTTTGAGACCCAGTACTTC,TRBD1,TRBV6-1,many,TRBJ2-5
CASSEALPVLVAETQYF,TGTGCCAGCAGTGAAGCGTTGCCGGTACTAGTGGCGGAGACCCAGTACTTC,-,TRBV6-1,-,TRBJ2-5
CASSPPGRVSSYEQYF,TGTGCCAGCTCACCACCGGGAAGGGTGAGCTCCTACGAGCAGTACTTC,-,TRBV18,-,TRBJ2-7
CASSFSGRGNEQFF,TGTGCCAGCAGCTTCAGCGGACGGGGGAATGAGCAGTTCTTC,-,TRBV11-2,many,TRBJ2-1
CASSQDPYTSVGVGGEQYF,TGTGCCAGCAGCCAAGATCCCTACACTAGCGTGGGGGTAGGGGGCGAGCAGTACTTC,-,TRBV3-1,-,TRBJ2-7
CASSLGGFMNTEAFF,TGCGCCAGCAGCTTGGGGGGGTTTATGAACACTGAAGCTTTCTTT,-,TRBV5-1,many,TRBJ1-1
CASSDMVAGNTCELFF,TGTGCCAGCAGTGATATGGTTGCAGGGAACACCTGTGAGCTGTTTTTT,-,TRBV2,-,TRBJ2-2
CSARDRGTGCSTGELFF,TGCAGTGCTAGAGATAGGGGGACAGGATGTAGCACCGGGGAGCTATTTTTT,TRBD1,TRBV20-1,-,TRBJ2-2
CASSPARLEPIGQYF,TGTGCCAGCTCACCAGCTAGATTAGAGCCCATAGGGCAGTATTTT,-,TRBV18,-,TRBJ2-3
CASSLGNEQFF,TGTGCCAGCAGCTTAGGCAATGAGCAGTTCTTC,-,TRBV11-2,many,TRBJ2-1
CATSDIADPGIDTGELFF,TGTGCCACCAGTGATATCGCGGACCCGGGTATTGACACCGGGGAGCTGTTTTTT,-,TRBV24-1,many,TRBJ2-2
CASSGASDTQYF,TGTGCCAGCAGCGGAGCATCGGATACGCAGTATTTT,-,TRBV9,many,TRBJ2-3
CASSSISGSGHIQYF,TGTGCCAGCAGTAGTATAAGCGGGAGTGGACACATTCAGTACTTC,TRBD2,TRBV6-1,few,TRBJ2-4
CASSLRTGNSGANVPTF,TGTGCCAGCAGCCTCCGTACCGGTAACTCTGGGGCCAACGTCCCGACTTTC,-,TRBV4-2,few,TRBJ2-6
CASSFGGGGNEQFF,TGTGCCAGCAGCTTTGGGGGCGGTGGCAATGAGCAGTTCTTC,-,TRBV5-4,many,TRBJ2-1
CASSLMRLDTQYF,TGTGCCAGCAGCTTAATGCGGCTAGATACGCAGTATTTT,-,TRBV7-9,many,TRBJ2-3
CASRNRNRARTYEQYF,TGTGCCAGCAGAAACCGTAACAGGGCTCGGACCTACGAGCAGTACTTC,-,TRBV28,medium-sized,TRBJ2-7
CASFRDGEVSYEQYF,TGTGCCAGCTTCAGGGACGGAGAAGTCTCCTACGAGCAGTACTTC,-,TRBV6-1,-,TRBJ2-7
CASSRGARLETQYF,TGTGCCAGCAGCCGGGGGGCCCGACTAGAGACCCAGTACTTC,-,TRBV12-3/TRBV12-4,many,TRBJ2-5
CSARDLASGGHMVF,TGCAGTGCTAGAGATTTGGCTAGCGGGGGCCACATGGTATTC,TRBD2,TRBV20-1,-,TRBJ2-1
CATSRALGYEQYF,TGTGCCACCAGCAGAGCCCTTGGCTACGAGCAGTACTTC,-,TRBV15,medium-sized,TRBJ2-7
CASSSTITPGEAGELLF,TGTGCCAGCAGTTCCACCATTACCCCAGGGGAAGCCGGGGAGCTGCTTTTT,-,TRBV5-6,-,TRBJ2-2
CASSRLAGSSYEQYF,TGTGCCAGTAGTAGACTAGCGGGGAGCTCCTACGAGCAGTACTTC,TRBD2,TRBV19,many,TRBJ2-7
CASSDFGNQPQHF,TGTGCCAGCAGTGACTTCGGCAATCAGCCCCAGCATTTT,-,TRBV2,many,TRBJ1-5
CSARSLTGGGNYGYTF,TGCAGTGCTAGAAGCCTTACAGGGGGTGGAAACTATGGCTACACCTTC,TRBD1,TRBV20-1,many,TRBJ1-2
CATSQGLDLPLHF,TGCGCCACCAGCCAGGGGTTGGATTTACCCCTCCACTTT,-,TRBV10-1,many,TRBJ1-6
CASGFGGCANTGELFF,TGCGCCAGCGGTTTTGGTGGCTGTGCGAACACCGGGGAGCTGTTTTTT,-,TRBV4-1,-,TRBJ2-2
CASSSMDRDSYEQYF,TGTGCCAGCAGCTCAATGGACAGGGATTCCTACGAGCAGTACTTC,TRBD1,TRBV11-3,medium-sized,TRBJ2-7
CASSLTSFRAGELFF,TGTGCCAGCAGCTTGACTAGCTTTCGCGCCGGGGAGCTGTTTTTT,-,TRBV5-4,many,TRBJ2-2
CASSLGARPSITQYF,TGTGCCAGCAGCTTAGGTGCCAGACCTTCTATTACGCAGTATTTT,-,TRBV7-2,many,TRBJ2-3
CASSQDSRTNTEAFF,TGCGCCAGCAGCCAAGATTCTCGCACGAACACTGAAGCTTTCTTT,-,TRBV4-3,many,TRBJ1-1
CASSLAGGPENTEAFF,TGTGCCAGCAGCTTGGCCGGCGGGCCCGAGAACACTGAAGCTTTCTTT,-,TRBV5-4,-,TRBJ1-1
CANQDNYGYNF,TGTGCCAACCAGGACAACTATGGCTACAACTTC,-,TRBV6-2/TRBV6-3,few,TRBJ1-2
CASSLMGAGNEQFF,TGTGCCAGCAGCTTGATGGGGGCGGGAAATGAGCAGTTCTTC,-,TRBV9,many,TRBJ2-1
CASSFQRGQETQYF,TGTGCCAGCAGTTTTCAGAGGGGACAAGAGACCCAGTACTTC,-,TRBV12-3/TRBV12-4,many,TRBJ2-5
CASSQTGTGGAPGKNIQYF,TGCGCCAGCAGCCAAACCGGGACAGGGGGCGCCCCGGGCAAAAACATTCAGTACTTC,TRBD1,TRBV4-1,many,TRBJ2-4
CSAGGEMIYGYTF,TGCAGTGCTGGGGGGGAGATGATCTATGGCTACACCTTC,-,TRBV20-1,many,TRBJ1-2
CASSASGGAVGELFF,TGTGCCAGCAGCGCAAGCGGGGGGGCCGTCGGTGAGCTGTTTTTT,TRBD2,TRBV2,-,TRBJ2-2
CATSRSRTDLNTIYF,TGTGCCACCAGCAGATCACGGACAGATCTAAACACCATATATTTT,-,TRBV15,-,TRBJ1-3